This TCR beta chain was observed in a study of T-cell memory formation after mild COVID-19. Overall study: TCR clusters mostly belonged to single donors. The study's findings and limits: CD8+ contracting clones occupied EMRA, while CD4+ ones occupied mainly CM and EM.

For this clonotype: The antigen remains unidentified.

This CDR3 has 13 residues. Trimming pared 6 bases from V and 5 bases from J, leaving 13 bases between. The germline V gene encodes CDR1 KGHDR and CDR2 SFDVKD. TCRdb reprocessed the 5' RACE reads with MiXCR, giving one entry per CDR3 protein. The data contain hundreds of thousands of distinct CDR3 sequences, roughly 18% of them singletons. The chain links TRBV24-1 to TRBJ2-7; D is ambiguous. The sample was PBMCs or a T cell subset sorted from them (not recorded which). The sequence was obtained from an adult woman who had mild COVID-19 (a few samples of this study predate the infection). Cell type and time point are not known. The DNA of the CDR3 is TGTGCCACCAGTTATGGGGTTGGAGACGAGCAGTACTTC. Encoded protein: CATSYGVGDEQYF.